The next 27 T cell receptor beta chains were all read from a single sample in a study of T cells in Graves' hyperthyroidism and ophthalmopathy. It was RNA transcripts that yielded the amplified TCR beta CDR3 regions. An initial round of RT-PCR targeting the TCR CDR3 relied on the HTBI primer set. Via MiXCR, TCRdb re-called the multiplex PCR reads, giving one row per CDR3 protein. The table has over 250,000 distinct CDR3 sequences, 20% to 25% seen once. Sequenced material: blood. The receptors originated from a middle-aged man with Graves' hyperthyroidism that later progressed to Graves' ophthalmopathy.

The sample holds many counts of this clonotype. The chain recombines TRBV6-1 with TRBJ1-1; D might be TRBD1 (6 bases). The V end lost 6 bases, the J end lost 6 bases, and 17 bases lay between the germline ends. This CDR3 contains 14 residues. CDR1 is MNHNS and CDR2 is SASEGT in the germline V gene. CDR3 DNA sequence: TGTGCCAGCAGAGAACAGGGTGGGTGGCCTGAAGCTTTCTTT. This gives the protein CASREQGGWPEAFF.

In this sample, this clonotype turned up a few times. The rearrangement uses TRBV28 and TRBJ2-4; 9 bases are shared with TRBD1. The CDR3 loop spans 15 amino acids. Germline lookup yields CDR1 MDHEN and CDR2 SYDVKM. The V segment lost 6 bases and the J segment 7 bases; nucleotides outside the gene matches: 10. This CDR3 is CASRPPGQGGNIQYF. DNA of the CDR3: TGTGCCAGCAGACCGCCGGGACAGGGAGGTAACATTCAGTACTTC.

This clonotype was detected only a few times. This sequence joins TRBV20-1 and TRBJ2-7; D gene ambiguous. The CDR3 contains 11 residues. Between the trimmed V and J ends, which lost 6 bases and 5 bases, there was a span of 11 bases. Germline assignment: CDR1 DFQATT and CDR2 SNEGSKA (reference sequence). The CDR3 region has the DNA TGCAGTGCCGAGGCATTCGACGAGCAGTACTTC. It codes for CSAEAFDEQYF.

Many counts were recorded for this clonotype. The V and J genes are TRBV18 and TRBJ2-5; weak D call: TRBD2 (6 bases). From germline, CDR1 is KGHSH and CDR2 LQKENI. The CDR3 is made up of 15 amino acids. V gave up 4 bases and J gave up 0 bases, with 12 bases separating them. CDR3: CASSRASANQETQYF. CDR3 in DNA: TGTGCCAGCTCACGTGCTAGCGCGAACCAAGAGACCCAGTACTTC. The full variable domain, its missing parts supplied by reference TRBV18 and TRBJ2-5, is NAGVMQNPRHLVRRRGQEARLRCSPMKGHSHVYWYRQLPEEGLKFMVYLQKENIIDESGMPKERFSAEFPKEGPSILRIQQVVRGDSAAYFCASSRASANQETQYFGPGTRLLVL.

This clonotype occurred many times. The rearrangement uses TRBV29-1 and TRBJ2-2; 7 positions match TRBD2. Trimming cost V 6 bases and J 1 base; bases outside gene matches: 8. Germline CDR1 and CDR2: SQVTM and ANQGSEA. The CDR3 is 15 amino acids. Here the CDR3 reads CSVGAGAGNTGELFF. The CDR3 nucleotides read TGCAGCGTCGGGGCGGGAGCGGGGAACACCGGGGAGCTGTTTTTT.

This clonotype is a singleton in its sample. The V gene is TRBV10-2, the J gene TRBJ1-1; unclear D gene. This CDR3 region has 15 residues. From germline, CDR1 is WSHSY and CDR2 SAAADI. Trimming took off 0 bases at V and 4 bases at J, with 12 bases between the two ends. The CDR3 DNA sequence: TGCGCCAGCAGTGAGTCAGGGTCCGAGCGCACTGAAGCTTTCTTT. As protein: CASSESGSERTEAFF.

There are a few counts of this clonotype. V is TRBV30 and J is TRBJ2-2; 10 bases match TRBD2. J was trimmed by 3 bases and V by 0 bases; bases with no gene match: 1. There are 15 residues in the CDR3. The germline V gene has CDR1 GTSNPN and CDR2 SVGIG (reference sequence). This chain's CDR3 is CAWSVLAGHTGELFF. For the CDR3, the DNA is TGTGCCTGGAGTGTACTAGCGGGACACACCGGGGAGCTGTTTTTT.

This clonotype appeared many times. V is TRBV4-1 and J is TRBJ1-2; the match to TRBD1 covers 8 bases. The junction had 13 bases not matched to a gene; V was cut back by 0 bases and J by 7 bases. This CDR3 contains 17 residues. Germline CDR1 and CDR2: MGHRA and YSYEKL. In nucleotides, the CDR3 is TGCGCCAGCAGCCAAGATGCGCAAACAGGGGGATGGGGTGGCTACACCTTC. Translated, it gives CASSQDAQTGGWGGYTF.

This clonotype was detected many times. The V and J genes are TRBV30 and TRBJ1-1; tentative D call: TRBD1 (5 bases). With 4 bases removed from V and 5 bases from J, the gap between germline ends came to 20 bases. The CDR3 consists of 15 residues. The V gene's germline CDR1 is GTSNPN and CDR2 SVGIG (reference sequence). Here the CDR3 reads CAWTARSGLTTEAFF. Written as DNA, the CDR3 is TGTGCCTGGACGGCTCGGTCAGGGCTGACGACTGAAGCTTTCTTT.

This chain links TRBV20-1 with TRBJ2-7, with 14 nucleotides matching TRBD2. Germline trimming cut 6 bases from V and 5 bases from J; bases unmatched to any gene: 6. This CDR3 is 14 amino acids long. From germline, CDR1 is DFQATT and CDR2 SNEGSKA (reference sequence). CDR3 sequence reads: CSALGTSGGNEQYF. For the CDR3, the DNA is TGCAGTGCCCTAGGGACTAGCGGGGGAAACGAGCAGTACTTC.

This clonotype was seen many times. The chain links TRBV30 to TRBJ1-5; a weak D match, TRBD1 (6 bases). The germline V gene encodes CDR1 GTSNPN and CDR2 SVGIG (reference sequence). V dropped 0 bases and J dropped 6 bases, with 9 bases sitting between them. The CDR3 consists of 13 residues. The DNA for the CDR3 is TGTGCCTGGAGTGTACAGGGCGGTCAGCCCCAGCATTTT. Residues: CAWSVQGGQPQHF.

The chain carries TRBV29-1 and TRBJ1-1; D ambiguous. The CDR3 totals 14 residues. Germline V gene sequence: CDR1 SQVTM, CDR2 ANQGSEA. The V end was cut by 3 bases, the J end by 1 base, with 12 bases between. DNA for the CDR3: TGCAGCGTTGAGATGTATAGGGAGAACACTGAAGCTTTCTTT. It encodes CSVEMYRENTEAFF.

V gene TRBV12-3 or TRBV12-4 combines with J gene TRBJ2-7; D is ambiguous. The CDR3 consists of 15 residues. Trimming left V 5 bases short and J 1 base short, with 15 bases between. CDR3 in DNA: TGTGCCAGCAGTCAACGCCCACAGATTTCCTACGAGCAGTACTTC. Translation: CASSQRPQISYEQYF.

In this sample, this clonotype turned up many times. J is TRBJ2-5 and V is TRBV20-1, with D perhaps matching TRBD2 (6 bases). Trimming shortened V by 5 bases and J by 2 bases, and 9 bases separated the two germline ends. This CDR3 contains 12 residues. Germline V gives CDR1 DFQATT, CDR2 SNEGSKA (reference sequence). CDR3 sequence: CSAREIQETQYF. As DNA, the CDR3 is TGCAGTGCTCGGGAGATTCAAGAGACCCAGTACTTC.

The rearrangement uses TRBV12-3 or TRBV12-4 and TRBJ2-6; maybe TRBD1 (6 bases). Trimming stripped 6 bases from V and 1 base from J, with 7 bases between. The CDR3 totals 14 residues. CDR3 sequence reads: CASRRGSGANVLTF. In nucleotides, the CDR3 is TGTGCCAGCAGGAGGGGGTCTGGGGCCAACGTCCTGACTTTC.

The chain is built from TRBV24-1 and TRBJ2-3, with 11 bases matching TRBD1. The CDR3 has 16 amino acids. Germline V gene sequence: CDR1 KGHDR, CDR2 SFDVKD. With V trimmed by 2 bases and J by 4 bases, 4 bases remained unmatched. The CDR3 is CATSDWGTGGPDTQYF. The CDR3 bases are TGTGCCACCAGTGATTGGGGGACAGGGGGACCAGATACGCAGTATTTT.

This clonotype has a count of ten or more. The chain links TRBV7-8 to TRBJ2-3; TRBD2 might be the D (5 bases). This CDR3 is 14 amino acids long. Germline V CDR1 and CDR2: SGHVS, FQNEAQ. The germline V and J ends were trimmed by 4 bases and 1 base, with 9 bases remaining between them. Here the CDR3 reads CASSSLRGTDTQYF. The CDR3 bases are TGTGCCAGCAGCTCCTTGCGGGGCACAGATACGCAGTATTTT.

This clonotype showed up many times. The V call is TRBV6-1, the J call TRBJ2-7, with D possibly matching TRBD2 (6 bases). Per the germline V gene, CDR1 is MNHNS and CDR2 is SASEGT. V shed 4 bases and J shed 5 bases, with 9 bases lying between them. The CDR3 totals 12 residues. The CDR3 protein is CASSVRGDEQYF. The CDR3, as DNA: TGTGCCAGCAGTGTCCGCGGGGACGAGCAGTACTTC.

This clonotype was counted at least ten times. V and J are TRBV5-6 and TRBJ2-7, with D possibly matching TRBD2 (9 bases). Trimming pared 4 bases from V and 2 bases from J, leaving 28 bases between. Germline V CDR1 and CDR2: SGHDT, YYEEEE. The CDR3 covers 19 residues. CDR3 amino acids: CASSQGAPLAGVVTYEQYF. CDR3 in DNA: TGTGCCAGCAGCCAGGGGGCCCCTTTAGCGGGAGTCGTCACCTACGAGCAGTACTTC.

This clonotype was counted at least ten times. Written as DNA, the CDR3 is TGTGCCATCAGTGAAGGGCGAAACACCGGGGAGCTGTTTTTT. As protein: CAISEGRNTGELFF. The chain carries TRBV10-3 and TRBJ2-2; no definite D call. Germline CDR1 reads ENHRY; CDR2 reads SYGVKD. This CDR3 is built from 14 residues. The V and J ends lost 3 bases and 2 bases respectively, with 7 bases between them.

At least ten counts were recorded for this clonotype. The rearrangement uses TRBV20-1 and TRBJ1-2, with a tentative D call TRBD1 (5 bases). V was clipped by 6 bases and J by 5 bases, with 13 bases between them. Germline CDR1 DFQATT, CDR2 SNEGSKA (reference sequence). The CDR3 runs 12 residues. The DNA for the CDR3 is TGCAGTGCCCTCCGGGCAGGGTATGGCTACACCTTC. Amino acid sequence: CSALRAGYGYTF.

The CDR3 DNA follows: TGTGCCAGCCACAGGGGATTTAACTATGGCTACACCTTC. The encoded protein is CASHRGFNYGYTF. The chain carries TRBV2 and TRBJ1-2; 7 bases agree with TRBD1. Germline CDR1 is SNHLY and CDR2 is FYNNEI. J was trimmed by 1 base and V by 8 bases; bases with no gene match: 4. This CDR3 contains 13 residues.

This clonotype was observed at least ten times. The J gene is TRBJ1-2, the V gene TRBV9, with D perhaps matching TRBD1 (5 bases). Deletions cut 4 bases from V and 5 bases from J, with 18 bases between. This CDR3 is built from 15 residues. Germline CDR1 reads SGDLS; CDR2 reads YYNGEE. For the CDR3, the DNA is TGTGCCAGCAGCCCCCGTTCTTCAGGGCCATATGGCTACACCTTC. Protein: CASSPRSSGPYGYTF.

This clonotype has a count of ten or more. The chain is built from TRBV29-1 and TRBJ2-7; 7 positions match TRBD2. The V segment lost 3 bases and the J segment 6 bases; nucleotides outside the gene matches: 8. The CDR3 has 13 amino acids. CDR1 and CDR2 from the germline V gene are SQVTM and ANQGSEA. The DNA for the CDR3 is TGCAGCGTTGACCTCGGGGGGAGAGGCGAGCAGTACTTC. It specifies CSVDLGGRGEQYF.

This clonotype was found many times. This chain uses TRBV29-1 with TRBJ2-7; D not resolved. This CDR3 comprises 10 residues. V lost 4 bases and J lost 4, with 5 bases in between. Germline CDR1 reads SQVTM; CDR2 reads ANQGSEA. The CDR3 loop is CSVVTYEQYF. The CDR3 DNA reads as TGCAGCGTTGTAACGTACGAGCAGTACTTC.

This clonotype has a count of ten or more. V usage is TRBV11-3 and J usage is TRBJ1-1; the D is unclear. The ends were cut back, 5 bases at V and 2 bases at J, with 15 bases in the middle. Germline assignment: CDR1 SGHNT and CDR2 YENEEA. The CDR3 sequence is 15 residues long. In DNA, the CDR3 is TGTGCCAGCAGCGACCCGTGGAGGAGTAACACTGAAGCTTTCTTT. It yields the protein CASSDPWRSNTEAFF.

The chain employs TRBV12-3 or TRBV12-4 and TRBJ2-3, with D hard to call. This CDR3 is built from 11 residues. Between the trimmed V and J ends, which lost 10 bases and 6 bases, there was a span of 11 bases. The CDR3 reads CATASSDTQYF. Written as DNA, the CDR3 is TGTGCCACCGCCTCCTCCGATACGCAGTATTTT.